This TCR beta chain came from a study of CD8 T cells in ankylosing spondylitis. General study points: Apparently characteristic of ankylosing spondylitis blood was a TCR beta motif (roughly eight highly homologous variants).

The germline V gene encodes CDR1 LGHNA and CDR2 YNFKEQ. The CDR3 is 16 residues long. V shed 0 bases and J shed 3 bases, with 14 bases lying between them. This clonotype was seen only a few times. Its antigen is currently unknown. TCRdb re-called the 5' RACE reads with MiXCR, one entry per CDR3 protein. The table includes around 770,000 distinct CDR3 sequences, 15% to 20% detected once. The chain couples TRBV4-2 to TRBJ2-5; D unclear. The sequenced sample was blood, either unsorted or a sorted T cell fraction (not recorded which). This receptor was identified in a male donor with ankylosing spondylitis. The CDR3 region has the DNA TGTGCCAGCAGCCAAGATGTTTCGAGGATTGAAGAGACCCAGTACTTC. This codes for CASSQDVSRIEETQYF.